The clone carrying this T cell receptor (beta chain) was seen once. This entry comes from a study of blood T cell repertoires in COVID-19. Turning to the study itself: Some COVID-19 samples were acute and others convalescent; all came from the United States, Italy and Spain.

The data were produced by immunoSEQ multiplex PCR, yet TCRdb's version contains in-frame clones alone and is incomplete. The sample carries around 230,000 clones, 83% recorded once. V was cut by 4 bases and J by 5 bases, with 12 bases left in between. The CDR3 sequence is 13 residues long. Germline CDR1 is SGHNT and CDR2 is YYREEE (reference sequence). The sequence came from a woman aged 40 to 49 with active or convalescent COVID-19. This chain links TRBV5-4 with TRBJ2-5; the D gene is possibly TRBD1 (6 bases). Sequenced: peripheral blood. This chain's CDR3 is CASSRTGSETQYF. In nucleotides, the CDR3 is TGTGCCAGCAGCCGTACAGGGTCTGAGACCCAGTACTTC.